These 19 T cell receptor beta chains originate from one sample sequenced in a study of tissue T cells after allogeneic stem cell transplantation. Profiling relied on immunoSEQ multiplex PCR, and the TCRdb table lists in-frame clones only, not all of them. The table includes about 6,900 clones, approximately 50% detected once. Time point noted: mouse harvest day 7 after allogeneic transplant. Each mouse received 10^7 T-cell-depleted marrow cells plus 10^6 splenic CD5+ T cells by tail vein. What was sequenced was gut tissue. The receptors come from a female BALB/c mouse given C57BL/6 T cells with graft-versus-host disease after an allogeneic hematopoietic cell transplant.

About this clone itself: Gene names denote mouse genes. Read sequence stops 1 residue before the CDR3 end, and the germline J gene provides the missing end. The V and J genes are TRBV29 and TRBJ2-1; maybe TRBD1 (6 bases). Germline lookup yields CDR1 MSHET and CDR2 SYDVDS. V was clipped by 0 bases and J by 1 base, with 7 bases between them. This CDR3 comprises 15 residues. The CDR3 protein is CASSLSTGNYAEQFF. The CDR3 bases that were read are TGTGCTAGCAGTTTATCCACAGGGAACTATGCTGAGCAGTTC.

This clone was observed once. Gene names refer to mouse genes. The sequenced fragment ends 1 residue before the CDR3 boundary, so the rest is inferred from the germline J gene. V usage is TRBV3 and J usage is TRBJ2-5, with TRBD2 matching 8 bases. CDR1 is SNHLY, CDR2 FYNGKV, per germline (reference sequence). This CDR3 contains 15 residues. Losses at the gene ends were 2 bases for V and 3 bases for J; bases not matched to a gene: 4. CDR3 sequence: CASSLRLGGQDTQYF. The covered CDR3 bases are TGTGCCAGCAGCTTAAGGCTGGGGGGTCAAGACACCCAGTAC.

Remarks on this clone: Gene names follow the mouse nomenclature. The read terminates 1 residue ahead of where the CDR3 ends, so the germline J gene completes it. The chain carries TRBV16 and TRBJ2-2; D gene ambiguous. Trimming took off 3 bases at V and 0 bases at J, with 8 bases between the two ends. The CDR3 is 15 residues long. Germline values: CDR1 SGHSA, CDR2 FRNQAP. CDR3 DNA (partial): TGTGCAAGCAGCTTGGAGGGTCCAAACACCGGGCAGCTCTAC. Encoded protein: CASSLEGPNTGQLY. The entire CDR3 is CASSLEGPNTGQLYF.

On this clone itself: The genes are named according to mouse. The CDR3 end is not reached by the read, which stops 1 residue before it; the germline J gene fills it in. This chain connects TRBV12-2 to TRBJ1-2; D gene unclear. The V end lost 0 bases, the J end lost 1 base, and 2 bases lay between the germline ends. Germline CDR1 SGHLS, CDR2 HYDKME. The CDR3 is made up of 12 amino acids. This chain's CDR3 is CASSLGNSDYTF. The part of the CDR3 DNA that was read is TGTGCCAGCTCTCTCGGAAACTCCGACTACACC.

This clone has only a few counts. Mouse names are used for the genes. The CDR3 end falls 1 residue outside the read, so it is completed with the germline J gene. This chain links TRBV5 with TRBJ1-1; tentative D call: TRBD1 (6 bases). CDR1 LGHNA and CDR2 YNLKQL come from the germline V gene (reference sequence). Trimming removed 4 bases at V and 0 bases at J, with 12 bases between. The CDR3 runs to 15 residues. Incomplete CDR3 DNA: TGTGCCAGCAGCCTCGGGACAAATGCAAACACAGAAGTCTTC. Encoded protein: CASSLGTNANTEVF. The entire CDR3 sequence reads CASSLGTNANTEVFF.

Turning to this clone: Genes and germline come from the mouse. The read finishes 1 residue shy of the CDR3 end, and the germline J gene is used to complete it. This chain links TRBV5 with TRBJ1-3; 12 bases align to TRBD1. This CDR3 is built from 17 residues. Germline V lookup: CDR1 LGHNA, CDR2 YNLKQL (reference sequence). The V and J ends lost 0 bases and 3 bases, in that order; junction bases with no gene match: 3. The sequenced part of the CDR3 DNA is TGTGCCAGCAGCCAAGATGGGGACAGGGGGCTTGGAAATACGCTCTAT. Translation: CASSQDGDRGLGNTLY. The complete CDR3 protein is CASSQDGDRGLGNTLYF.

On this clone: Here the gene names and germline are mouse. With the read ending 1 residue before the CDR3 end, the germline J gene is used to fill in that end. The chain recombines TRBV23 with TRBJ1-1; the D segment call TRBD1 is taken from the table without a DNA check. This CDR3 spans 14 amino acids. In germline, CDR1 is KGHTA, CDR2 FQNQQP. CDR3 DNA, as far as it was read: TGCTCCAGCAGTCAACCAGGGGCGGACACAGAAGTCTTC. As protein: CSSSQPGADTEVF. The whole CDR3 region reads CSSSQPGADTEVFF.

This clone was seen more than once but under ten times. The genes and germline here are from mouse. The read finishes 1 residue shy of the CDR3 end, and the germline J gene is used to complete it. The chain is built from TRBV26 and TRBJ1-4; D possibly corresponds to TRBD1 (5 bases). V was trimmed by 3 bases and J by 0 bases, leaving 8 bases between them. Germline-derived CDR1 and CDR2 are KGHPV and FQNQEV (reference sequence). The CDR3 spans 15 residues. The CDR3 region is CASSLRTISNERLFF. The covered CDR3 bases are TGTGCCAGCAGTCTACGGACAATTTCCAACGAAAGATTATTT.

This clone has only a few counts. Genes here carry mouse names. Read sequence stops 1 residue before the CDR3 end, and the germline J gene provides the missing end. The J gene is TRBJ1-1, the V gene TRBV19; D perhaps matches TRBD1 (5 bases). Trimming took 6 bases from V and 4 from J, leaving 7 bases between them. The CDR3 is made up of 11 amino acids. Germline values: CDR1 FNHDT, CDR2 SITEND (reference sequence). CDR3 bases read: TGTGCCAGCACCCAGGGCACAGAAGTCTTC. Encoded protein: CASTQGTEVF. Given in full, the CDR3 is CASTQGTEVFF.

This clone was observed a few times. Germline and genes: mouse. The CDR3 reads CASSLEGNTLYF. CDR3 DNA, as far as it was read: TGTGCCAGCAGTCTGGAGGGAAATACGCTCTAT. J is TRBJ1-3 and V is TRBV26; D not resolved. The read comes to an end 1 residue before the CDR3 does, leaving the germline J gene to fill in the end. The germline V gene encodes CDR1 KGHPV and CDR2 FQNQEV (reference sequence). V lost 2 bases and J 4 bases, leaving 3 bases between the germline ends. This CDR3 is 12 amino acids long.

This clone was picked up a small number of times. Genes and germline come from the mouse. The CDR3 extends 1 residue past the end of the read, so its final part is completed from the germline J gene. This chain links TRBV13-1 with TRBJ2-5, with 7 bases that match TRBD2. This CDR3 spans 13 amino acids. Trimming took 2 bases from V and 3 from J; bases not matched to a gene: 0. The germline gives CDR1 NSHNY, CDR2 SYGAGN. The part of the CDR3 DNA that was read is TGTGCCAGCAGTGACTGGGGGCAAGACACCCAGTAC. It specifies CASSDWGQDTQY. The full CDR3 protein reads CASSDWGQDTQYF.

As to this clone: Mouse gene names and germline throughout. The sequenced part of the CDR3 DNA is TGTGAGGGGGGGCCCAACTATGCTGAGCAGTTC. Amino acids: CEGGPNYAEQF. The entire CDR3 reads CEGGPNYAEQFF. The chain couples TRBV5 to TRBJ2-1, with 8 positions matching TRBD2. The read halts 1 residue ahead of the CDR3 end, with the missing end drawn from the germline J gene. The CDR3 extends over 12 amino acids. The germline V gene encodes CDR1 LGHNA and CDR2 YNLKQL (reference sequence).

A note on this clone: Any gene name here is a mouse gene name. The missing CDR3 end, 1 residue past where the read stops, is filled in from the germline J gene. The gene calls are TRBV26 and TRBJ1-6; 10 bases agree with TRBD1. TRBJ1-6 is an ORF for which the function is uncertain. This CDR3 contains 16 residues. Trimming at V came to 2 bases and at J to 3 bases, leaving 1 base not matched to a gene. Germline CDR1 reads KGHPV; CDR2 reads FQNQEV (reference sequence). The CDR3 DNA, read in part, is TGTGCCAGCAGTCTGGGGACAGGGGTCTATAATTCGCCCCTCTAC. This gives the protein CASSLGTGVYNSPLY. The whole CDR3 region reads CASSLGTGVYNSPLYF.

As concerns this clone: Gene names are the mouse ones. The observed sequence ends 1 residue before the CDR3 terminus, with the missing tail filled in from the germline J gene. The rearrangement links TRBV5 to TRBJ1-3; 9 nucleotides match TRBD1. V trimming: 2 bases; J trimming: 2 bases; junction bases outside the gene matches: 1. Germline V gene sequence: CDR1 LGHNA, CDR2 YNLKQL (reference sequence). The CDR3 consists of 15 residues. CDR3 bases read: TGTGCCAGCAGCCAAACAGGGGGCCCTGGAAATACGCTCTAT. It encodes CASSQTGGPGNTLY. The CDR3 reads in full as CASSQTGGPGNTLYF.

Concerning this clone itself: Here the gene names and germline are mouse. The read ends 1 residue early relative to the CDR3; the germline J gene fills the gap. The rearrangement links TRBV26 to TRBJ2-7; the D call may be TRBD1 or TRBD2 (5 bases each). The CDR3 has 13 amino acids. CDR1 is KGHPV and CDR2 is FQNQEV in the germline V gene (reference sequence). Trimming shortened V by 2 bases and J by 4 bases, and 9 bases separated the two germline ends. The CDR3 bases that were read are TGTGCCAGCAGTCTGCCAGGGACGTATGAACAGTAC. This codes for CASSLPGTYEQY. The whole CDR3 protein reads CASSLPGTYEQYF.

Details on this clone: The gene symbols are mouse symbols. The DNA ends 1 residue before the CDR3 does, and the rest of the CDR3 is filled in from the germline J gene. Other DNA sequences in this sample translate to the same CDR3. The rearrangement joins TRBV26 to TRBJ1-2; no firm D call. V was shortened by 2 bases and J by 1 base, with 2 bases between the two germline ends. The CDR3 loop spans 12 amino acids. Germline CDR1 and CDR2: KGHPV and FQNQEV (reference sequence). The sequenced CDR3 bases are TGTGCCAGCAGTCTGCAAAACTCCGACTACACC. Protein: CASSLQNSDYT. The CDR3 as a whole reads CASSLQNSDYTF. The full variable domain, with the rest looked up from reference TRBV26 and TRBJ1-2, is NSKVIQTPRYLVKGQGQKAKMRCIPEKGHPVVFWYQQNKNNEFKFLINFQNQEVLQQIDMTEKRFSAECPSNSPCSLEIQSSEAGDSALYLCASSLQNSDYTFGSGTRLLVI.

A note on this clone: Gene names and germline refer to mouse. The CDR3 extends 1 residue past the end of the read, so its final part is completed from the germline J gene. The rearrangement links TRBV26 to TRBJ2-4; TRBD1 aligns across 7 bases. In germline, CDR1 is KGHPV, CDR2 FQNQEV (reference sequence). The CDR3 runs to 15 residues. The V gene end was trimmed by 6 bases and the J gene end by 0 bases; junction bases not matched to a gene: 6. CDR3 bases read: TGTGCCAGCAGCCTACAGGGGTGGAGTCAAAACACCTTGTAC. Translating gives CASSLQGWSQNTLY. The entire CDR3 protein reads CASSLQGWSQNTLYF.

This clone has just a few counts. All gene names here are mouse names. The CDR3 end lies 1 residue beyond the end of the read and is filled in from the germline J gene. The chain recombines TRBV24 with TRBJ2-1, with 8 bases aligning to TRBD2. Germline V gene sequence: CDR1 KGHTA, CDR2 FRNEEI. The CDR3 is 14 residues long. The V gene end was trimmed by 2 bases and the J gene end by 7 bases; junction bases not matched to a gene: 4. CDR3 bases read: TGTGCCAGCAGTCTGGGGGGGGCGCGGGCTGAGCAGTTC. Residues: CASSLGGARAEQF. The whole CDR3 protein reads CASSLGGARAEQFF.

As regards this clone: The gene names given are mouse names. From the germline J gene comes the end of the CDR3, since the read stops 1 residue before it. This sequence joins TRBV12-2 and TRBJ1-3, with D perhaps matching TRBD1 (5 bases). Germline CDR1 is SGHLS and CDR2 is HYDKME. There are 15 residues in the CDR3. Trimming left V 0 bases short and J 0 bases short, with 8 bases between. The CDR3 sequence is CASSLGGGSGNTLYF. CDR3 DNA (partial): TGTGCCAGCTCTCTCGGGGGGGGTTCTGGAAATACGCTCTAT.